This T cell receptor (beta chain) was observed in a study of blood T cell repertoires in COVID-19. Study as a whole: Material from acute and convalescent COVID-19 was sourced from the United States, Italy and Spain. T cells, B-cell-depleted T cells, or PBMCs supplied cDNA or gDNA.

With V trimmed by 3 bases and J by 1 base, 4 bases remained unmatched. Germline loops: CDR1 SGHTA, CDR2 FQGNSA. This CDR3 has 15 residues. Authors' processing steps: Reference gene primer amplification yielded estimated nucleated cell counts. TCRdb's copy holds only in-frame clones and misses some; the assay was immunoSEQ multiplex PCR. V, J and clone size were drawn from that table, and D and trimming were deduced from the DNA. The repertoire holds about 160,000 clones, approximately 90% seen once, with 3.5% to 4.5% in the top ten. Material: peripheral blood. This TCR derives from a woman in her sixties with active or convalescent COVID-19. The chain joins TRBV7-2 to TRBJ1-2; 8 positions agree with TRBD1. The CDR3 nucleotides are TGTGCCAGCAGCTTGGGGACAGGTAGTAACTATGGCTACACCTTC. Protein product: CASSLGTGSNYGYTF. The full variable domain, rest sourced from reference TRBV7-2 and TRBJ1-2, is GAGVSQSPSNKVTEKGKDVELRCDPISGHTALYWYRQSLGQGLEFLIYFQGNSAPDKSGLPSDRFSAERTGGSVSTLTIQRTQQEDSAVYLCASSLGTGSNYGYTFGSGTRLTVV.